The sequence of this TCR beta chain was determined in a study of OX40 agonist ivuxolimab in advanced cancers. Study-level information: All patients had ivuxolimab intravenously every 2 weeks at 0.01 to 10 mg/kg. Patients assigned to dose escalation were diagnosed with hepatocellular carcinoma, melanoma, renal cell or head and neck cancer. Patients with prior anti-PD-1, anti-PD-L1 or anti-CTLA-4 therapy were eligible; approximately 40% had some.

The CDR3 contains 10 residues. Germline assignment: CDR1 MDHEN and CDR2 SYDVKM. The junction had 8 bases not matched to a gene; V was cut back by 9 bases and J by 15 bases. Clones were sequenced by immunoSEQ multiplex PCR, and TCRdb holds only the in-frame ones, with some missing. The sample shows more than 75,000 clones, roughly 91% of them seen only once. This TCR was recovered from an adult with an advanced solid tumor such as melanoma, head and neck, liver or kidney cancer. The V call is TRBV28, the J call TRBJ2-1; 7 nucleotides agree with TRBD2. The input for sequencing was CD4+ or CD8+ T cells sorted from blood, taken in a trial of the OX40 agonist ivuxolimab. CDR3 sequence (DNA): TGTGCCAGTGGGGGGGGAAAACGGTTCTTC. It yields the protein CASGGGKRFF.